This entry concerns a single T cell receptor beta chain. Its specificity is not known. This record belongs to a study of cytomegalovirus exposure and HLA in healthy donors. General observations from the study: In a later analysis, several top co-occurrence clusters appeared linked to parvovirus B19, influenza, CMV and Epstein-Barr virus. TCR beta V- and J-gene trimming, according to a later analysis, was linked to a missense DCLRE1C variant.

PCR involved 60 Vbeta and 13 Jbeta primers. Some clones are missing from TCRdb's copy, which holds only in-frame ones; the method was immunoSEQ multiplex PCR. The sample yields approximately 52,000 clones, 75% to 80% seen once. V was shortened by 1 base and J by 1 base, with 7 bases between the two germline ends. The germline CDR1 and CDR2 sequences are GTSNPN and SVGIG (reference sequence). The CDR3 spans 13 residues. The TCR was taken from a female donor in good health and CMV-seronegative. The sequencing input was PBMCs. This chain joins TRBV30 and TRBJ1-1; D perhaps matches TRBD1 (5 bases). The CDR3 DNA reads as TGTGCCTGGAGTGAGCAGGGGAACACTGAAGCTTTCTTT. Translated, it gives CAWSEQGNTEAFF.